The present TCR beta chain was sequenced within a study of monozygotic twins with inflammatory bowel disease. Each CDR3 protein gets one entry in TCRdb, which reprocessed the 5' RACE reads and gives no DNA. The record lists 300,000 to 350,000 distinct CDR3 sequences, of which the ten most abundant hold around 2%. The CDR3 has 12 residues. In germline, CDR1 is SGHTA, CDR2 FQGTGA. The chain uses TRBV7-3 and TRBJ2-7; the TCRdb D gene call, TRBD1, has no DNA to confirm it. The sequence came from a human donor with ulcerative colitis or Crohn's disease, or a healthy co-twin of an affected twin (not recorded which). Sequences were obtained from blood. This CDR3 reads CASSSGTGNPYF.